The clone carrying this T cell receptor (beta chain) was found a few times. Antigen unknown. Memory CD4+ cells were defined as CD4+CD45RO+CD25-. Germline values: CDR1 SGHVS, CDR2 FNYEAQ. The CDR3 has 15 residues. Trimming took off 4 bases at V and 4 bases at J, with 14 bases between the two ends. Whole-study findings and limits: In terms of TCR gene usage, tumor memory CD4+ T cells clustered together with blood and lymph node memory CD4+ cells, as well as with lymph node naive CD4+ cells.

Constant-region reverse primers amplified full-length variable regions, followed by semi-nested Nested Universal Primer A PCR. TCRdb ran MiXCR on the 5' RACE reads and lists one entry per CDR3 protein. Of more than 45,000 distinct CDR3 sequences in the sample, around a quarter were seen once. Sequencing was done on a sample of tumor-infiltrating memory CD4+ T cells sorted from the breast tumor. Sample subset: memory CD4+ T cells, CD4+CD45RO+CD25-. The receptor's source is a female donor with breast cancer. The J gene is TRBJ2-1, the V gene TRBV7-6; no clear D gene. DNA of the CDR3: TGTGCCAGCAGCTCCCATCCTTCAAAATACAATGAGCAGTTCTTC. Its protein is CASSSHPSKYNEQFF.